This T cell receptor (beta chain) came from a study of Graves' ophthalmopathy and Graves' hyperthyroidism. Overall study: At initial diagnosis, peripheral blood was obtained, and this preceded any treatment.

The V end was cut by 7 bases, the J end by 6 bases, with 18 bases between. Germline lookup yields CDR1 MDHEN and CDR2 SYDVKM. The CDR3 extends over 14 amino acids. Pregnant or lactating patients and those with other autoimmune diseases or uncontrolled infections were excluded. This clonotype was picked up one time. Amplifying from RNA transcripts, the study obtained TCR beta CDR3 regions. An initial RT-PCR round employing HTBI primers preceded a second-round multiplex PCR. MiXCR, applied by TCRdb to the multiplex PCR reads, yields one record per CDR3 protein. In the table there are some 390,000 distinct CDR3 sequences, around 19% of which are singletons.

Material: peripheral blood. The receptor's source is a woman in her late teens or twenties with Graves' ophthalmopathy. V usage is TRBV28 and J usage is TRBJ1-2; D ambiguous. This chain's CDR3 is CASILAGVRDGYTF. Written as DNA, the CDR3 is TGTGCCAGCATTCTGGCTGGGGTGAGGGATGGCTACACCTTC.